This TCR beta chain came from a study of blood T cell repertoires in COVID-19. Study in general: The origin of the acute and convalescent COVID-19 samples was the United States, Italy and Spain. In each case, the material was cDNA or gDNA derived from T cells, B-cell-depleted T cells, or PBMCs.

Per the original methods: Cell counts per sample came from amplifying reference gene primers. Libraries were prepared by immunoSEQ multiplex PCR; TCRdb keeps only in-frame clonotypes and omits some of them. V and J calls and clone size are given by that table; D and trimming were obtained from the DNA. The sample consists of around 100,000 clones, around two thirds of them appearing once. The CDR3 sequence is 14 residues long. CDR1 is WSHSY and CDR2 is SAAADI in the germline V gene. Trimming took 8 bases from V and 7 from J; bases not matched to a gene: 8. Patients from Seattle were sampled longitudinally, starting during active infection.

V usage is TRBV10-2 and J usage is TRBJ1-4, with TRBD1 matching over 9 bases. The specimen sequenced was peripheral blood. This TCR came from a man between 70 and 80 years old with COVID-19, enrolled during active disease. In DNA, the CDR3 is TGCGCCAGCCGGTCCGGGACAGGGTTTGAAAAACTGTTTTTT. It yields the protein CASRSGTGFEKLFF.